The 30 T cell receptor beta chains below all came from one sample that was sequenced in a study of identical twins. TCRdb processed the 5' RACE reads anew with MiXCR; each CDR3 protein has one entry. Of a few hundred thousand distinct CDR3 sequences listed, roughly 15% are singletons. The sample was also reused in another study, on yellow fever vaccine responses in identical twins.

Sequenced input: CD4+ T cells sorted from blood. The receptors shown here come from a woman aged 18-29 years in good health.

Only a few counts were recorded for this clonotype. The genes are TRBV15 and TRBJ2-5, with D hard to call. V shed 1 base and J shed 2 bases, with 5 bases lying between them. This CDR3 is 13 amino acids long. Germline assignment: CDR1 LNHNV and CDR2 YYDKDF (reference sequence). The CDR3 coding sequence is TGTGCCACCAGCAGAGGAGAACAAGAGACCCAGTACTTC. It specifies CATSRGEQETQYF.

This clonotype has a count of ten or more. The gene calls are TRBV12-3 or TRBV12-4 and TRBJ2-1; no reliable D call. Trimming stripped 7 bases from V and 7 bases from J, with 8 bases between. The CDR3 runs to 11 residues. The CDR3 sequence: CASTGRNEQFF. Written as DNA, the CDR3 is TGTGCCAGCACAGGCCGGAATGAGCAGTTCTTC.

J is TRBJ2-1 and V is TRBV20-1; no clear D gene. Germline V gene lookup returns CDR1 DFQATT and CDR2 SNEGSKA (reference sequence). The CDR3 totals 13 residues. V lost 5 bases, J lost 5 bases, and 13 bases lay in between. This CDR3 is CSALGWTDNEQFF. The CDR3 DNA reads TGCAGTGCTTTAGGTTGGACGGACAATGAGCAGTTCTTC.

This clonotype showed up just a few times. The chain is built from TRBV20-1 and TRBJ2-1; the D call may be TRBD1 or TRBD2 (5 bases each). Trimming took off 6 bases at V and 6 bases at J, with 12 bases between the two ends. The CDR3 is 12 residues long. Germline loops: CDR1 DFQATT, CDR2 SNEGSKA (reference sequence). The chain's CDR3 is CSAEGPRNEQFF. CDR3 DNA sequence: TGCAGTGCCGAGGGACCACGCAATGAGCAGTTCTTC.

This clonotype was seen a handful of times. The chain carries TRBV4-1 and TRBJ2-2, with D possibly matching TRBD1 (6 bases). This CDR3 region has 15 residues. V was pared by 4 bases and J by 1 base, with 10 bases between. In germline, CDR1 is MGHRA, CDR2 YSYEKL. The CDR3 sequence: CASSPDSWNTGELFF. The CDR3 coding sequence is TGCGCCAGCAGCCCGGACAGTTGGAACACCGGGGAGCTGTTTTTT.

The chain is built from TRBV20-1 and TRBJ2-2; no reliable D call. Per germline, CDR1 DFQATT and CDR2 SNEGSKA (reference sequence). The CDR3 is 14 residues long. V was trimmed by 3 bases and J by 0 bases, leaving 8 bases between them. CDR3 nucleotides: TGCAGTGCTAGGGAACACGCGAACACCGGGGAGCTGTTTTTT. As protein: CSAREHANTGELFF.

The V gene is TRBV7-9, the J gene TRBJ2-7; D possibly corresponds to TRBD1 (6 bases). This CDR3 is built from 15 residues. Trimming cost V 5 bases and J 2 bases, with 16 bases left between them. From germline, CDR1 is SEHNR and CDR2 FQNEAQ (reference sequence). CDR3 sequence reads: CASSVSGVFPYEQYF. DNA for the CDR3: TGTGCCAGCAGCGTGTCAGGGGTATTTCCCTACGAGCAGTACTTC.

In its sample, this clonotype was seen a few times. CDR3 residues: CASSQDLGRAAEQYF. CDR3 nucleotide sequence: TGTGCCAGCAGCCAAGATCTCGGGAGGGCGGCCGAGCAGTACTTC. The chain has TRBV3-1 and TRBJ2-7, with 8 bases identical to TRBD2. The CDR3 consists of 15 residues. The trim removed 0 bases at V and 6 bases at J, leaving 7 bases unmatched. Looked up from germline, CDR1 is LGHDT and CDR2 is YNNKEL (reference sequence).

This clonotype appeared a few times. V gene TRBV5-6 combines with J gene TRBJ2-7; D possibly matches TRBD1 or TRBD2 (6 bases each). CDR1 and CDR2 (germline): SGHDT, YYEEEE. V lost 4 bases and J lost 1, with 12 bases in between. The CDR3 consists of 14 residues. CDR3 amino acids: CASSPPGASYEQYV. DNA of the CDR3: TGTGCCAGCAGCCCCCCGGGGGCTTCCTACGAGCAGTACGTC.

This clonotype was counted only a few times. The chain links TRBV10-3 to TRBJ2-7, with 9 bases fitting TRBD1. Trimming removed 6 bases from V and 5 bases from J; junction bases left unmatched: 5. CDR1 ENHRY and CDR2 SYGVKD come from the germline V gene. This CDR3 comprises 13 residues. CDR3 protein: CAIRDRGFDEQYF. The CDR3 DNA reads as TGTGCCATCAGAGACAGGGGGTTCGACGAGCAGTACTTC.

This clonotype turned up a few times. The chain couples TRBV28 to TRBJ2-3, with TRBD1 as a possible D gene (5 bases). The germline V and J ends were trimmed by 8 bases and 0 bases, with 18 bases remaining between them. The CDR3 loop spans 16 amino acids. Germline CDR1 reads MDHEN; CDR2 reads SYDVKM. The DNA of the CDR3 is TGTGCCAGCTATCAAGGGGATAACCCTAGCACAGATACGCAGTATTTT. Translation: CASYQGDNPSTDTQYF. Looking up the rest from reference TRBV28 and TRBJ2-3 gives the full variable domain: DVKVTQSSRYLVKRTGEKVFLECVQDMDHENMFWYRQDPGLGLRLIYFSYDVKMKEKGDIPEGYSVSREKKERFSLILESASTNQTSMYLCASYQGDNPSTDTQYFGPGTRLTVL.

V is TRBV11-2 and J is TRBJ2-1; D is possibly TRBD1 (7 bases). The CDR3 is made up of 16 amino acids. Germline loops: CDR1 SGHAT, CDR2 FQNNGV. Deletions cut 1 base from V and 4 bases from J, with 14 bases between. The CDR3 DNA is TGTGCCAGCAGCTTAGTCAGGGGGGTAGGGTACAATGAGCAGTTCTTC. Translated: CASSLVRGVGYNEQFF.

The chain joins TRBV5-1 to TRBJ2-7, with TRBD2 matching 16 bases. From germline, CDR1 is SGHRS and CDR2 YFSETQ. The V segment lost 4 bases and the J segment 2 bases; nucleotides outside the gene matches: 9. The CDR3 sequence is 18 residues long. The CDR3 sequence is CASSMGLAGGPWAYEQYF. The CDR3 DNA follows: TGCGCCAGCAGCATGGGACTAGCGGGAGGGCCCTGGGCCTACGAGCAGTACTTC.

This clonotype was detected a few times. CDR3 sequence reads: CASSLSTSGIYNEQFF. Written as DNA, the CDR3 is TGCGCCAGCAGCTTGTCGACTAGCGGGATCTACAATGAGCAGTTCTTC. J is TRBJ2-1 and V is TRBV5-1; 11 bases match TRBD2. The CDR3 totals 16 residues. The V gene's germline CDR1 is SGHRS and CDR2 YFSETQ. Trimming at V came to 1 base and at J to 3 bases, leaving 3 bases not matched to a gene.

This chain joins TRBV25-1 and TRBJ2-7; D perhaps matches TRBD2 (5 bases). CDR3 length: 11 amino acids. V shed 5 bases and J shed 6 bases, with 8 bases lying between them. From germline, CDR1 is MGHDK and CDR2 SYGVNS. DNA of the CDR3: TGTGCCAGCAGTCCTAGCTCCGAGCAGTACTTC. Its protein product is CASSPSSEQYF.

This clonotype has just a few counts. J is TRBJ2-1 and V is TRBV11-2; D gene unclear. V shed 2 bases and J shed 0 bases, with 11 bases lying between them. CDR3 length equals 16 residues. Germline CDR1 is SGHAT and CDR2 is FQNNGV. CDR3 nucleotide sequence: TGTGCCAGCAGCTTATTTTCTTCCAGCTCCTACAATGAGCAGTTCTTC. Its translation: CASSLFSSSSYNEQFF.

This clonotype was counted a few times. This chain uses TRBV5-1 with TRBJ1-3; a weak D match, TRBD1 (6 bases). Germline V CDR1 and CDR2: SGHRS, YFSETQ. The CDR3 sequence is 15 residues long. V shed 4 bases and J shed 4 bases, with 15 bases lying between them. CDR3 in amino acids: CASSANTGTGNTIYF. The CDR3 DNA is TGCGCCAGCAGCGCCAATACAGGGACCGGAAACACCATATATTTT.

Turning to this clonotype: Being one base from a much bigger clone, this may be a read error. CDR3 loop: CASSFDMNTEAFF. Written as DNA, the CDR3 is TGTGCCAGCAGCTTTGATATGAACACTGAAGCTTTCTTT. This chain connects TRBV7-3 to TRBJ1-1; D gene ambiguous. CDR1 and CDR2 (germline): SGHTA, FQGTGA. Trimming removed 3 bases at V and 0 bases at J, with 5 bases between. This CDR3 comprises 13 residues.

The chain carries TRBV9 and TRBJ1-6; no firm D call. V dropped 2 bases and J dropped 5 bases, with 8 bases sitting between them. CDR3 length: 14 residues. CDR1 SGDLS and CDR2 YYNGEE come from the germline V gene. As DNA, the CDR3 is TGTGCCAGCAGCGTTCAGGTTCATAATTCACCCCTCCACTTT. Translating gives CASSVQVHNSPLHF.

By share of the sample, this clonotype is medium-sized. The rearrangement joins TRBV29-1 to TRBJ2-5, with D perhaps given as TRBD1 or TRBD2 (6 bases each). The CDR3 is made up of 15 amino acids. In germline, CDR1 is SQVTM, CDR2 ANQGSEA. Between the trimmed V and J ends, which lost 5 bases and 2 bases, there was a span of 18 bases. The CDR3 loop is CSVSGGTGNQETQYF. As DNA, the CDR3 is TGCAGCGTTTCCGGGGGAACAGGGAATCAAGAGACCCAGTACTTC.

This clonotype was seen more than once but under ten times. The rearrangement links TRBV24-1 to TRBJ2-7, with D perhaps matching TRBD2 (6 bases). The CDR3 has 14 residues. V lost 4 bases and J 4 bases, leaving 13 bases between the germline ends. Looked up from germline, CDR1 is KGHDR and CDR2 is SFDVKD. CDR3 sequence reads: CATSDGSTGYEQYF. The CDR3, as DNA: TGTGCCACCAGTGACGGGAGCACCGGATACGAGCAGTACTTC.

The chain employs TRBV21-1 and TRBJ2-7; TRBD1 is the table's D call and was not checked against the DNA. TRBV21-1 is termed a pseudogene. The CDR3 loop spans 15 amino acids. DNA of the CDR3: TGTGCCAGCAGCAACTCGACAGGCTGCTCCTACGAGCAGTACGTC. Protein: CASSNSTGCSYEQYV.

The chain combines TRBV12-3 or TRBV12-4 with TRBJ2-7, with 12 positions matching TRBD2. The ends lost 5 bases at V and 6 bases at J; junction bases unmatched: 8. This CDR3 region has 15 residues. Here the CDR3 DNA reads TGTGCCAGCAGTCCCGGGACTAGCGGGCACCGCGAGCAGTACTTC. It specifies CASSPGTSGHREQYF.

This clonotype was detected only a few times. The chain recombines TRBV4-1 with TRBJ2-1; D is unclear. The CDR3 loop spans 16 amino acids. In germline, CDR1 is MGHRA, CDR2 YSYEKL. V was trimmed by 1 base and J by 0 bases, leaving 10 bases between them. The CDR3 sequence is CASSQGDQSSYNEQFF. Written as DNA, the CDR3 is TGCGCCAGCAGCCAAGGAGACCAGAGCTCCTACAATGAGCAGTTCTTC.

The rearrangement joins TRBV5-1 to TRBJ2-7; 8 positions match TRBD1. The CDR3 covers 15 residues. Looked up from germline, CDR1 is SGHRS and CDR2 is YFSETQ. V lost 2 bases to trimming and J lost 2 bases; unmatched junction nucleotides: 6. CDR3: CASSFGTGKTYEQYF. The CDR3 coding sequence is TGCGCCAGCAGCTTCGGGACAGGCAAAACCTACGAGCAGTACTTC.

The table lists this clonotype with many counts. The chain links TRBV6-1 to TRBJ2-7; 9 nucleotides line up with TRBD2. Trimming cost V 7 bases and J 3 bases; bases outside gene matches: 7. The germline V gene encodes CDR1 MNHNS and CDR2 SASEGT. CDR3 length equals 14 residues. CDR3 in DNA: TGTGCCAGCACCGCTAGCGGGACGAACTACGAGCAGTACTTC. Its protein is CASTASGTNYEQYF.

This clonotype was recorded a few times. The V and J genes are TRBV5-1 and TRBJ1-2; no reliable D call. The germline gives CDR1 SGHRS, CDR2 YFSETQ. Between the trimmed V and J ends, which lost 5 bases and 5 bases, there was a span of 10 bases. The CDR3 sequence is 12 residues long. CDR3 coding DNA: TGCGCCAGCAGGGCAGAGAATTATGGCTACACCTTC. Protein sequence: CASRAENYGYTF.

This clonotype was detected a few times. V and J are TRBV14 and TRBJ2-2; TRBD1 matches 10 bases. The CDR3 runs to 15 residues. Germline V gives CDR1 SGHDN, CDR2 FVKESK. Unmatched junction bases numbered 4, after V lost 4 bases and J lost 5 bases. The CDR3 bases are TGTGCCAGCAGCCCGTCGGGACAGGGGACCGGGGAGCTGTTTTTT. It specifies CASSPSGQGTGELFF. Full variable domain (remainder filled in from reference TRBV14 and TRBJ2-2): EAGVTQFPSHSVIEKGQTVTLRCDPISGHDNLYWYRRVMGKEIKFLLHFVKESKQDESGMPNNRFLAERTGGTYSTLKVQPAELEDSGVYFCASSPSGQGTGELFFGEGSRLTVL.

This clonotype has more than one count but fewer than ten. The chain combines TRBV6-5 with TRBJ2-7; TRBD2 is a possible D gene (5 bases). Trimming took off 2 bases at V and 5 bases at J, with 16 bases between the two ends. Germline V lookup: CDR1 MNHEY, CDR2 SVGAGI. The CDR3 length is 15 residues. CDR3 amino acids: CASSYTITLGDEQYF. The DNA for the CDR3 is TGTGCCAGCAGTTACACCATAACCCTGGGAGACGAGCAGTACTTC.

This clonotype was seen a few times. The rearrangement links TRBV29-1 to TRBJ2-5; 13 bases align to TRBD2. Germline V gene sequence: CDR1 SQVTM, CDR2 ANQGSEA. The CDR3 has 15 residues. V shed 5 bases and J 1 base; nucleotides not matched to a gene: 4. Here the CDR3 DNA reads TGCAGCGTTTCGGGACTAGCGGGATCCCAAGAGACCCAGTACTTC. Its translation: CSVSGLAGSQETQYF.